Presented here are 3 T cell receptor beta chains from one specimen sequenced in a study of blood T cell repertoires in COVID-19. Produced via immunoSEQ multiplex PCR; TCRdb's table is partial and in-frame only. The sample lists fewer than 200,000 clones; 65% to 90% were seen once. Sample: peripheral blood. These receptors originate from a man aged 45-65 years with active or convalescent COVID-19.

The chain joins TRBV27 to TRBJ1-2; the match to TRBD1 covers 7 bases. The V gene's germline CDR1 is MNHEY and CDR2 SMNVEV (reference sequence). This CDR3 region has 14 residues. Germline trimming cut 3 bases from V and 2 bases from J; bases unmatched to any gene: 3. The CDR3 sequence: CASSFSGQNYGYTF. CDR3 DNA sequence: TGTGCCAGCAGTTTTTCGGGACAGAACTATGGCTACACCTTC.

V and J are TRBV11-2 and TRBJ2-3, with a possible D match to TRBD1 (5 bases). The CDR3 extends over 14 amino acids. CDR1 is SGHAT, CDR2 FQNNGV, per germline. V gave up 4 bases and J gave up 6 bases, with 14 bases separating them. Here the CDR3 DNA reads TGTGCCAGCAGCTGGACGATCCCAGGGGATACGCAGTATTTT. The encoded protein is CASSWTIPGDTQYF.

This chain joins TRBV19 and TRBJ2-5; possible D gene TRBD1, 5 bases. CDR3 length equals 13 residues. V was cut by 4 bases and J by 1 base, with 7 bases left in between. Germline V gene sequence: CDR1 LNHDA, CDR2 SQIVND (reference sequence). The CDR3 loop reads CASSRQGQETQYF. DNA for the CDR3: TGTGCCAGTAGTAGGCAGGGCCAAGAGACCCAGTACTTC.